These 21 T cell receptor beta chains came from one sample sequenced in a study of blood T cell repertoires in COVID-19 (dated by TCRdb to about 2020). To prepare the library, the immunoSEQ multiplex PCR assay was applied. Entries here come from immuneACCESS through TCRdb and include only in-frame sequences with V and J called. Some clones fail to appear in such tables; in the studies checked, an unresolved V gene covers under half of the shortfall, and the cause of the remainder is unknown. A total of roughly 300,000 clones appear in this sample, 85% of them only once. The top ten hold 2% to 3% of the sample. Sequencing was performed on PBMCs or T cells enriched from blood (not recorded which). The receptors stem from a woman in her forties or fifties who had recovered from COVID-19.

This clone was seen only once. This chain connects TRBV7-7 to TRBJ2-2; a weak D match, TRBD1 (5 bases). CDR3 length: 16 amino acids. V was clipped by 1 base and J by 3 bases, with 12 bases between them. Germline CDR1 is SSHAT and CDR2 is FNYEAQ (reference sequence). The CDR3 sequence: CASSLVPGWDTGELFF. Written as DNA, the CDR3 is TGTGCCAGCAGCTTAGTACCAGGGTGGGACACCGGGGAGCTGTTTTTT.

The J gene is TRBJ1-2, the V gene TRBV29-1; 9 positions agree with TRBD1. The CDR3 is made up of 13 amino acids. V shed 4 bases and J 5 bases; nucleotides not matched to a gene: 5. Germline V gives CDR1 SQVTM, CDR2 ANQGSEA. The CDR3 bases are TGCAGCGTTGCCGAAGACAGGGGGTATGGCTACACCTTC. Protein sequence: CSVAEDRGYGYTF.

The chain carries TRBV30 and TRBJ1-2; 9 bases agree with TRBD1. This CDR3 is 12 amino acids long. V gave up 5 bases and J gave up 7 bases; unmatched junction bases: 5. Germline CDR1 is GTSNPN and CDR2 is SVGIG (reference sequence). The CDR3 nucleotides are TGTGCCTGGGGAGGACAGGGGCCTGGCTACACCTTC. As protein: CAWGGQGPGYTF.

The chain's CDR3 is CASSLVATGRYGYTF. CDR3 DNA: TGTGCCAGCAGCTTGGTCGCGACAGGACGCTATGGCTACACCTTC. J is TRBJ1-2 and V is TRBV5-4; maybe TRBD1 (6 bases). CDR1 and CDR2 from the germline V gene are SGHNT and YYREEE (reference sequence). The CDR3 contains 15 residues. V was clipped by 0 bases and J by 4 bases, with 13 bases between them.

This clone was seen only once. J is TRBJ1-2 and V is TRBV4-1; D is ambiguous. Trimming took off 0 bases at V and 0 bases at J, with 11 bases between the two ends. The CDR3 extends over 16 amino acids. Germline V gene lookup returns CDR1 MGHRA and CDR2 YSYEKL. The CDR3 is CASSQDDSASNYGYTF. Here the CDR3 DNA reads TGCGCCAGCAGCCAAGATGACTCTGCTTCTAACTATGGCTACACCTTC.

This CDR3 is CASSLGQGDQPQHF. For the CDR3, the DNA is TGTGCCAGCAGCCTCGGACAGGGGGACCAGCCCCAGCATTTT. The V gene is TRBV9, the J gene TRBJ1-5; 10 bases are shared with TRBD1. Germline assignment: CDR1 SGDLS and CDR2 YYNGEE. This CDR3 contains 14 residues. Trimming took 4 bases from V and 7 from J; bases not matched to a gene: 5. Complete variable domain (other parts from reference TRBV9 and TRBJ1-5): DSGVTQTPKHLITATGQRVTLRCSPRSGDLSVYWYQQSLDQGLQFLIQYYNGEERAKGNILERFSAQQFPDLHSELNLSSLELGDSALYFCASSLGQGDQPQHFGDGTRLSIL.

The V gene is TRBV2, the J gene TRBJ2-7; no clear D. Germline V gene data show CDR1 as SNHLY and CDR2 as FYNNEI. V lost 6 bases and J lost 3, with 9 bases in between. The CDR3 covers 12 residues. CDR3 sequence: CASSVYSYEQYF. The CDR3 DNA is TGTGCCAGCAGCGTTTACAGCTACGAGCAGTACTTC.

The chain joins TRBV25-1 to TRBJ2-3, with 9 bases identical to TRBD1. Germline CDR1 reads MGHDK; CDR2 reads SYGVNS. Trimming at V came to 2 bases and at J to 5 bases, leaving 11 bases not matched to a gene. The CDR3 has 17 residues. The CDR3 reads CASSEARWDRDQDTQYF. The CDR3 DNA is TGTGCCAGCAGTGAAGCTCGGTGGGACAGGGACCAAGATACGCAGTATTTT.

CDR3 DNA sequence: TGTGCCAGCAGCAGGACTACCTACGAGCAGTACTTC. This sequence encodes CASSRTTYEQYF. The chain uses TRBV14 and TRBJ2-7; a possible D gene is TRBD2 (6 bases). There are 12 residues in the CDR3. The germline V and J ends were trimmed by 5 bases and 2 bases, with 7 bases remaining between them. The germline V gene encodes CDR1 SGHDN and CDR2 FVKESK.

This chain joins TRBV7-8 and TRBJ1-1; possibly TRBD1 for D (5 bases). Germline CDR1 and CDR2: SGHVS and FQNEAQ. The CDR3 has 15 amino acids. The germline V and J ends were trimmed by 5 bases and 4 bases, with 17 bases remaining between them. CDR3: CASSPTDRGVTEAFF. The CDR3 nucleotides read TGTGCCAGCAGCCCTACCGACAGAGGAGTCACTGAAGCTTTCTTT.

The chain carries TRBV5-1 and TRBJ1-1; 7 bases line up with TRBD1. The ends lost 3 bases at V and 1 base at J; junction bases unmatched: 6. There are 15 residues in the CDR3. Germline V gene sequence: CDR1 SGHRS, CDR2 YFSETQ. CDR3 nucleotide sequence: TGCGCCAGCAGCTCGGGACAGCGAAAGAACACTGAAGCTTTCTTT. Protein product: CASSSGQRKNTEAFF.

This clone was counted only a few times. This sequence joins TRBV7-2 and TRBJ2-1; TRBD2 aligns across 13 bases. The CDR3 extends over 18 amino acids. Trimming removed 1 base from V and 5 bases from J; junction bases left unmatched: 8. CDR1 is SGHTA, CDR2 FQGNSA, per germline. The chain's CDR3 is CASSLVRLAGGQNNEQFF. The CDR3 coding sequence is TGTGCCAGCAGCTTAGTCAGACTAGCGGGGGGCCAAAACAATGAGCAGTTCTTC.

This clone was seen only once. The chain couples TRBV24-1 to TRBJ2-6; 10 bases align to TRBD1. Germline V gene lookup returns CDR1 KGHDR and CDR2 SFDVKD. This CDR3 contains 17 residues. The J segment lost 4 bases and the V segment lost 2 bases, leaving 4 bases of the junction unmatched. The CDR3 region has the DNA TGTGCCACCAGTGATTCGCGACAGGGGGCCGGGGCCAACGTCCTGACTTTC. Amino acids: CATSDSRQGAGANVLTF.

The V call is TRBV15, the J call TRBJ2-5, with D unclear. Trimming stripped 0 bases from V and 2 bases from J, with 10 bases between. The CDR3 runs to 15 residues. Germline assignment: CDR1 LNHNV and CDR2 YYDKDF (reference sequence). The CDR3 nucleotides read TGTGCCACCAGCAGAGATTTGGAGAGACAAGAGACCCAGTACTTC. It translates to CATSRDLERQETQYF.

This sequence joins TRBV7-9 and TRBJ1-3; D uncertain. The CDR3 length is 14 residues. The germline CDR1 and CDR2 sequences are SEHNR and FQNEAQ (reference sequence). The V end lost 11 bases, the J end lost 7 bases, and 21 bases lay between the germline ends. The CDR3 spells CAVDVGLRQNTIYF. CDR3 DNA: TGTGCCGTAGACGTGGGTTTGCGGCAGAACACCATATATTTT.

This sequence joins TRBV5-1 and TRBJ1-5; 10 bases line up with TRBD1. With V trimmed by 4 bases and J by 7 bases, 5 bases remained unmatched. Germline lookup yields CDR1 SGHRS and CDR2 YFSETQ. This CDR3 spans 14 amino acids. The DNA of the CDR3 is TGCGCCAGCAGCCCAGAGACAGGGGGCCAGCCCCAGCATTTT. This encodes CASSPETGGQPQHF.

The V call is TRBV5-4, the J call TRBJ2-1, with 9 bases that match TRBD1. Germline CDR1 and CDR2: SGHNT and YYREEE (reference sequence). The CDR3 totals 16 residues. The trim removed 4 bases at V and 5 bases at J, leaving 10 bases unmatched. The CDR3 DNA reads as TGTGCCAGCAGCCCGGCGGACAGGGGATATGACAATGAGCAGTTCTTC. Its translation: CASSPADRGYDNEQFF.

In DNA form, the CDR3 reads TGTGCCAGCAGCTCGGGGACAGGGGGCGCTTCCGGTGGCTACACCTTC. This sequence encodes CASSSGTGGASGGYTF. The chain has TRBV9 and TRBJ1-2; TRBD1 matches at 12 bases. Unmatched junction bases numbered 11, after V lost 4 bases and J lost 7 bases. The CDR3 has 16 amino acids. The germline gives CDR1 SGDLS, CDR2 YYNGEE.

This chain connects TRBV28 to TRBJ2-7; D gene uncertain. The V end lost 5 bases, the J end lost 3 bases, and 14 bases lay between the germline ends. The germline V gene encodes CDR1 MDHEN and CDR2 SYDVKM. The CDR3 is made up of 14 amino acids. As DNA, the CDR3 is TGTGCCAGCAGTCGAGCGTTTGGTGACTACGAGCAGTACTTC. This codes for CASSRAFGDYEQYF.

This chain links TRBV7-9 with TRBJ1-1; weak D call: TRBD1 (6 bases). With 7 bases removed from V and 5 bases from J, the gap between germline ends came to 17 bases. The CDR3 covers 14 residues. Germline assignment: CDR1 SEHNR and CDR2 FQNEAQ (reference sequence). The CDR3 DNA is TGTGCCAGCATACAGGGAGCTGGCTGGACTGAAGCTTTCTTT. This codes for CASIQGAGWTEAFF.

Only one count was recorded for this clone. The chain employs TRBV7-2 and TRBJ2-3; 10 bases agree with TRBD2. CDR1 is SGHTA and CDR2 is FQGNSA in the germline V gene. The CDR3 has 15 residues. J gave up 2 bases and V 5 bases, and 4 bases lay outside the gene matches. CDR3: CASSHGLAVTDTQYF. CDR3 nucleotides: TGTGCCAGCAGCCACGGACTAGCGGTCACAGATACGCAGTATTTT.